Listed here are 5 T cell receptor beta chains from one sample, sequenced in a study of blood T cell repertoires in COVID-19. Data came from immunoSEQ multiplex PCR; TCRdb stores just in-frame clones and leaves some out. The data show about 51,000 clones, 80% to 90% seen once. Specimen: peripheral blood. All receptors come from a man aged 60-69 years with acute or convalescent COVID-19.

The chain is built from TRBV27 and TRBJ2-1; D might be TRBD1 (6 bases). The V end was cut by 2 bases, the J end by 0 bases, with 11 bases between. The CDR3 covers 16 residues. Germline V gene lookup returns CDR1 MNHEY and CDR2 SMNVEV (reference sequence). As DNA, the CDR3 is TGTGCCAGCAGTTTAACAGGGCTTTCCTCCTACAATGAGCAGTTCTTC. Translated: CASSLTGLSSYNEQFF.

V usage is TRBV6-5 and J usage is TRBJ2-5; 7 nucleotides agree with TRBD2. Per germline, CDR1 MNHEY and CDR2 SVGAGI. The CDR3 is made up of 16 amino acids. The J segment lost 1 base and the V segment lost 4 bases, leaving 9 bases of the junction unmatched. CDR3 loop: CASSLPRLARQETQYF. CDR3 sequence (DNA): TGTGCCAGCAGTTTACCCCGACTAGCCCGCCAAGAGACCCAGTACTTC.

The chain combines TRBV5-1 with TRBJ2-7, with TRBD1 matching over 9 bases. Germline assignment: CDR1 SGHRS and CDR2 YFSETQ. The CDR3 spans 14 residues. Germline trimming cut 4 bases from V and 4 bases from J; bases unmatched to any gene: 6. In nucleotides, the CDR3 is TGCGCCAGCAGCAGCGGACAGGGGCAGTACGAGCAGTACTTC. Amino acid sequence: CASSSGQGQYEQYF. Using reference TRBV5-1 and TRBJ2-7 for the parts outside the CDR3, the full variable domain is KAGVTQTPRYLIKTRGQQVTLSCSPISGHRSVSWYQQTPGQGLQFLFEYFSETQRNKGNFPGRFSGRQFSNSRSEMNVSTLELGDSALYLCASSSGQGQYEQYFGPGTRLTVT.

The chain employs TRBV19 and TRBJ2-7; 8 bases fit TRBD1. The V segment lost 0 bases and the J segment 1 base; nucleotides outside the gene matches: 8. Germline CDR1 is LNHDA and CDR2 is SQIVND (reference sequence). This CDR3 has 17 amino acids. The CDR3 nucleotides are TGTGCCAGTAGTATAGATCGGGGCCAGGGGGCATCCTACGAGCAGTACTTC. It translates to CASSIDRGQGASYEQYF.

This rearrangement joins TRBV7-6 to TRBJ1-6; 7 nucleotides agree with TRBD1. The CDR3 is made up of 18 amino acids. Germline V gene lookup returns CDR1 SGHVS and CDR2 FNYEAQ. The V gene end was trimmed by 0 bases and the J gene end by 5 bases; junction bases not matched to a gene: 10. The DNA for the CDR3 is TGTGCCAGCAGCTTAGCGGTTTACACAGGGGCGGATAATTCACCCCTCCACTTT. Its protein is CASSLAVYTGADNSPLHF.